This TCR beta chain is drawn from a study of vaccination and CD4 T cells after COVID-19. The overall study: Convalescent patients gave post-COVID blood a median about 100 days post-diagnosis, range 35 to 161. The study, taken as a whole, reports: A nonsignificant rise from roughly 22 to 38 was seen in the median number of SARS-CoV-2-reactive clonotypes.

Per germline, CDR1 SGHTA and CDR2 FQGTGA. The trim removed 4 bases at V and 5 bases at J, leaving 2 bases unmatched. The CDR3 spans 13 residues. Worth noting for this clonotype: Its matching antigen is unknown.

TCRdb independently ran MiXCR on the PCR reads; one entry per CDR3 protein. The sample lists some 18,000 distinct CDR3 sequences; 60% were seen once. The input for sequencing was CD4+ T cells from blood, taken after SARS-CoV-2 vaccination. V is TRBV7-3 and J is TRBJ2-1; 7 bases line up with TRBD2. The receptor was derived from a human donor who had recovered from COVID-19. The CDR3 protein is CASSWTRNNEQFF. CDR3 DNA sequence: TGTGCCAGCAGCTGGACTAGAAACAATGAGCAGTTCTTC.